This T cell receptor (beta chain) was found in a study of tumor-infiltrating lymphocytes in primary liver carcinoma. In the study overall: Each of the growths was stage T1-T3 N0M0, extending roughly 4 to 10 cm across.

Turning to this clonotype: Its antigen is unknown.

V lost 4 bases and J 7 bases, leaving 17 bases between the germline ends. This CDR3 comprises 15 residues. Production of TCR beta cDNA used roughly 0.55 ug total RNA together with a constant-region primer. Slightly modified ARM-PCR served as the procedure for the TCR beta libraries. These libraries came from three rounds of nested multiplex PCR. The study ran its first two PCR rounds for about 11 cycles each, using TRBV1-TRBV30 forward primers and a C-beta reverse primer. Using its own MiXCR run on the multiplex PCR reads, TCRdb lists one record per CDR3 protein. The sample has about 180,000 distinct CDR3 sequences; less than 65% are singletons. Whole-study results and caveats: The 250 largest clones made up significantly more of tumor than blood repertoires (p = 0.039).

The authors took blood RNA from unsorted whole blood and also extracted germline DNA. Patients in the cohort were treatment-naive and living with chronic HBV infection. Preoperatively, around 3.6 milliliters of peripheral blood were collected. This rearrangement joins TRBV12-3 or TRBV12-4 to TRBJ1-5; TRBD1 is a possible D gene (6 bases). The TCR sequence derives from a middle-aged man with primary liver carcinoma and hepatitis B virus infection. Sequences were obtained from peripheral blood. The CDR3 sequence: CASSSGQGMDQPQHF. CDR3 in DNA: TGTGCCAGCAGTTCGGGGCAGGGGATGGACCAGCCCCAGCATTTT.